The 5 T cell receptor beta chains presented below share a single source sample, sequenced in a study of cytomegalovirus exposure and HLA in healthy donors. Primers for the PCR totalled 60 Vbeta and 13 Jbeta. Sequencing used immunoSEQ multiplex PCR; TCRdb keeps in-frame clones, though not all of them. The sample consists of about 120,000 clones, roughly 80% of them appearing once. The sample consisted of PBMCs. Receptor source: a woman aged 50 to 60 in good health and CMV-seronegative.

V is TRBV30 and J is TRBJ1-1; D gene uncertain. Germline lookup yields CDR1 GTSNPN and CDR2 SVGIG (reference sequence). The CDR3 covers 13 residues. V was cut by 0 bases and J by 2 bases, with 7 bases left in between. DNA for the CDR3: TGTGCCTGGAGTGTAACACATAACACTGAAGCTTTCTTT. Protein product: CAWSVTHNTEAFF.

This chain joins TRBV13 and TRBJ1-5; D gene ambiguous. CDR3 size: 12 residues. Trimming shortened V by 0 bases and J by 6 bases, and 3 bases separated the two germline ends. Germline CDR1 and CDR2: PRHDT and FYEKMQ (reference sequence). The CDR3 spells CASSLGRQPQHF. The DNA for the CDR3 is TGTGCCAGCAGCTTAGGCCGTCAGCCCCAGCATTTT.

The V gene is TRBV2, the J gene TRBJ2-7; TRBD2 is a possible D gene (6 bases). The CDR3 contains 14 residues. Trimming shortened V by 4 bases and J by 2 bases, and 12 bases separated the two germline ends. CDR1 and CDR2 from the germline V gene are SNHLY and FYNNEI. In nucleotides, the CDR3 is TGTGCCAGCAGTGCCTGGGGGACTCCCTACGAGCAGTACTTC. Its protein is CASSAWGTPYEQYF.

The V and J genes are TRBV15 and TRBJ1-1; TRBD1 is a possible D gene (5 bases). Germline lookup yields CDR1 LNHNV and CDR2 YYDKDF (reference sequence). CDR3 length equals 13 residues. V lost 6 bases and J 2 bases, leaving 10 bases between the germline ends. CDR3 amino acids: CATRAGENTEAFF. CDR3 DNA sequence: TGTGCCACCAGAGCGGGGGAAAACACTGAAGCTTTCTTT. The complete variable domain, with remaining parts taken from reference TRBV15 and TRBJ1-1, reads DAMVIQNPRYQVTQFGKPVTLSCSQTLNHNVMYWYQQKSSQAPKLLFHYYDKDFNNEADTPDNFQSRRPNTSFCFLDIRSPGLGDTAMYLCATRAGENTEAFFGQGTRLTVV.

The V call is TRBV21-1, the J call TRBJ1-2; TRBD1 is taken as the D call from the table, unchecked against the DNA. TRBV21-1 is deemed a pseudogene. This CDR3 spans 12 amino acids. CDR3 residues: CASSKGQAGYTF. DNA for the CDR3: TGTGCCAGCAGCAAGGGACAGGCTGGCTACACCTTC.